This T cell receptor (beta chain) is from a study of shared clonotypes between healthy human individuals. Naive CD8 populations comprised CD45RO-negative cells positively selected for CCR7, excluding terminally differentiated effector memory CD45RA+ cells. Some clones are missing from TCRdb's copy, which holds only in-frame ones; the method was immunoSEQ multiplex PCR. The sample lists 1.5 million to 2.5 million clones, approximately 95% occurring once. Trimming removed 2 bases from V and 8 bases from J, with 21 bases in between. Germline V CDR1 and CDR2: SGHRS, YFSETQ. CDR3 size: 16 residues. The source material was naive CD8+ T cells sorted from blood. The source is a man between 18 and 29 years old in good health. The chain carries TRBV5-1 and TRBJ2-3, with a possible D match to TRBD1 (6 bases). CDR3 loop: CASSLNRVHERGTQYF. The CDR3 DNA sequence: TGCGCCAGCAGCTTAAACAGGGTTCATGAGAGAGGTACGCAGTATTTT.